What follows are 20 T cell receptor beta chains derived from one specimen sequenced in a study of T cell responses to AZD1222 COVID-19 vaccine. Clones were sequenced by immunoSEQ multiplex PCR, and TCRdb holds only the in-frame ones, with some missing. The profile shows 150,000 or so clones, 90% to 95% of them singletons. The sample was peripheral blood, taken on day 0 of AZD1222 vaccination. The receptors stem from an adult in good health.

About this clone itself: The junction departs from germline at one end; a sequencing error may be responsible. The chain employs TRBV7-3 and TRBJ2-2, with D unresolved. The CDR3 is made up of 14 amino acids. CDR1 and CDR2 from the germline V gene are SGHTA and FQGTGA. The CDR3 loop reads CATSFIGNTGELFF. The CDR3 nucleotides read TGTGCCACCAGCTTTATAGGGAACACCGGGGAGCTGTTTTTT.

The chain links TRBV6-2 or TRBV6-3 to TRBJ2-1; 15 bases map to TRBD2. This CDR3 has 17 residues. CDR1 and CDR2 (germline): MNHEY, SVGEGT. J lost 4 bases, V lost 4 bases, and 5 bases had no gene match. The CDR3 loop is CASSSWTSGGGYNEQFF. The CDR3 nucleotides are TGTGCCAGCAGTTCGTGGACTAGCGGGGGGGGATACAATGAGCAGTTCTTC.

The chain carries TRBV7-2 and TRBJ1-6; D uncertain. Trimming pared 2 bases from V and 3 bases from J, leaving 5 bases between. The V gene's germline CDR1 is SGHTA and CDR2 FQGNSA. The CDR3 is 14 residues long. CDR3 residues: CASSLRVYNSPLHF. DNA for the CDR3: TGTGCCAGCAGCTTACGAGTCTATAATTCACCCCTCCACTTT. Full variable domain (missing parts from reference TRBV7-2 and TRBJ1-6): GAGVSQSPSNKVTEKGKDVELRCDPISGHTALYWYRQSLGQGLEFLIYFQGNSAPDKSGLPSDRFSAERTGGSVSTLTIQRTQQEDSAVYLCASSLRVYNSPLHFGNGTRLTVT.

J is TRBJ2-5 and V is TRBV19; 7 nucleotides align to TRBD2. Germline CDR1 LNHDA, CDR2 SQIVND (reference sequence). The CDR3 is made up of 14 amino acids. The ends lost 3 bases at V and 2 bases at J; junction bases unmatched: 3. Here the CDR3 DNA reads TGTGCCAGTAGTATGTGGGGGGGTCAAGAGACCCAGTACTTC. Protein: CASSMWGGQETQYF.

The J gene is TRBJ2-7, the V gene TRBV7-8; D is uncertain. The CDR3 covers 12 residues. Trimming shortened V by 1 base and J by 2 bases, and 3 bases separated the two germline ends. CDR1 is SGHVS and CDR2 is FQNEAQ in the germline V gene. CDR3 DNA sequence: TGTGCCAGCAGCTTAGATACCTACGAGCAGTACTTC. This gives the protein CASSLDTYEQYF.

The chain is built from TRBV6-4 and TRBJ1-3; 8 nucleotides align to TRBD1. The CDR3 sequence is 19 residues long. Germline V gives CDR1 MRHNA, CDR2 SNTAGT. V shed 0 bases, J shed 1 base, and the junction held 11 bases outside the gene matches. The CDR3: CASSDSSRDRPRSGNTIYF. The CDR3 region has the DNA TGTGCCAGCAGTGACTCGTCCAGGGACAGGCCCCGATCTGGAAACACCATATATTTT.

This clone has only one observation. The CDR3 bases are TGTGCCAGCAGTTTTACGGAAGGCACTGAAGCTTTCTTT. It codes for CASSFTEGTEAFF. The chain employs TRBV28 and TRBJ1-1; no reliable D call. V lost 3 bases and J lost 4, with 9 bases in between. CDR3 length: 13 amino acids. The germline V gene encodes CDR1 MDHEN and CDR2 SYDVKM.

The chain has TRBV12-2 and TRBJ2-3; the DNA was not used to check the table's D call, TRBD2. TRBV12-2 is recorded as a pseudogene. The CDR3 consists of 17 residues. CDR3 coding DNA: TGTGCAAGTCGCCTCGGGGGGGCTAGCGGGAGCACAGATACGCAGTATTTT. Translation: CASRLGGASGSTDTQYF.

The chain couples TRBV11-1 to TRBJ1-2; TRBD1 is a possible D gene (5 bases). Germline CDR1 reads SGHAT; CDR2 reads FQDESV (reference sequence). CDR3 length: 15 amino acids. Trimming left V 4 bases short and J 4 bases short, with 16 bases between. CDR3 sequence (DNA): TGTGCCAGCAGCTCACTCCGGGGCGCGGGCTATGGCTACACCTTC. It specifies CASSSLRGAGYGYTF.

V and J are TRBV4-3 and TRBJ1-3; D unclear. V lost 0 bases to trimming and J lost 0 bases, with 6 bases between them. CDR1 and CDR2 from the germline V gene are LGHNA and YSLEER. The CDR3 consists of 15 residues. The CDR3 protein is CASSQERISGNTIYF. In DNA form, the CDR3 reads TGCGCCAGCAGCCAAGAAAGGATCTCTGGAAACACCATATATTTT.

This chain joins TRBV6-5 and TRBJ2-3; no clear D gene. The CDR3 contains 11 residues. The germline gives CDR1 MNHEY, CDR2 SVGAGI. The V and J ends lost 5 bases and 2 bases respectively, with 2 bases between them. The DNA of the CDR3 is TGTGCCAGCAGTCACACAGATACGCAGTATTTT. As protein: CASSHTDTQYF.

As DNA, the CDR3 is TGTGCCAGCAGTGTATCGGGAGGAACCTACAATGAGCAGTTCTTC. Translation gives CASSVSGGTYNEQFF. The chain recombines TRBV2 with TRBJ2-1; 7 nucleotides line up with TRBD2. The junction had 5 bases not matched to a gene; V was cut back by 4 bases and J by 2 bases. This CDR3 spans 15 amino acids. The germline V gene has CDR1 SNHLY and CDR2 FYNNEI.

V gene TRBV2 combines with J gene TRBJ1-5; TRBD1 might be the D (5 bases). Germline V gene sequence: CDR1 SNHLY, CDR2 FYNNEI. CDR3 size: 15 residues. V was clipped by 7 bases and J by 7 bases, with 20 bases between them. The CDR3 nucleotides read TGTGCCAGCACTCGAATCACAGGTCAGGGCCAGCCCCAGCATTTT. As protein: CASTRITGQGQPQHF.

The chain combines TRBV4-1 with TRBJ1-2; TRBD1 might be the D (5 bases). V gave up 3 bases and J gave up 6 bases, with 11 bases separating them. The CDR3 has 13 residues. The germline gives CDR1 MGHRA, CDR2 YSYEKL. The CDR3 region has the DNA TGCGCCAGCAGCCACCCGGGGGTGGATGGCTACACCTTC. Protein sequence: CASSHPGVDGYTF.

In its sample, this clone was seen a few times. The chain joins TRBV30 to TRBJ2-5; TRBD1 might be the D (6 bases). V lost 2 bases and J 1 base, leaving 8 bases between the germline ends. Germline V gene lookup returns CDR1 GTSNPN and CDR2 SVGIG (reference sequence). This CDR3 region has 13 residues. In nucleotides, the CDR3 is TGTGCCTGGAGTAACAGGGCCCAAGAGACCCAGTACTTC. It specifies CAWSNRAQETQYF.

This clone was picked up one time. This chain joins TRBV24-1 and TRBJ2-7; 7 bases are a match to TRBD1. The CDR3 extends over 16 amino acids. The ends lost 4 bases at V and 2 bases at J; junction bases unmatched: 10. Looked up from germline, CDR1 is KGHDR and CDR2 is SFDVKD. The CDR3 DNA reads TGTGCCACCAGTGACGATCGGACAGGTGATACCTACGAGCAGTACTTC. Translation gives CATSDDRTGDTYEQYF.

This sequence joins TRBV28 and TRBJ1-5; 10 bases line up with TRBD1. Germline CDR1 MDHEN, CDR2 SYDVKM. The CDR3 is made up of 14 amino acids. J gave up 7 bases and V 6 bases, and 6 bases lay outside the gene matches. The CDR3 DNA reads TGTGCCAGCAGCCAGGGACAGGGGACCCAGCCCCAGCATTTT. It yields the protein CASSQGQGTQPQHF.

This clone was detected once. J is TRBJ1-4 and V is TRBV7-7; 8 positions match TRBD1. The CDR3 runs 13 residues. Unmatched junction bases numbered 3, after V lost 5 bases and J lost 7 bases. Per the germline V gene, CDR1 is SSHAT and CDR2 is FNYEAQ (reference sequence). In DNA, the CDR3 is TGTGCCAGCAGCCAAGACAGGGGTGAAAAACTGTTTTTT. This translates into CASSQDRGEKLFF.

In DNA form, the CDR3 reads TGTGCCAGCAGCTCGGGACTAGCGGGGAGCGATGAGCAGTTCTTC. It translates to CASSSGLAGSDEQFF. The V gene is TRBV11-3, the J gene TRBJ2-1; 13 positions match TRBD2. V shed 4 bases and J 8 bases; nucleotides not matched to a gene: 5. CDR1 and CDR2 (germline): SGHNT, YENEEA. There are 15 residues in the CDR3.

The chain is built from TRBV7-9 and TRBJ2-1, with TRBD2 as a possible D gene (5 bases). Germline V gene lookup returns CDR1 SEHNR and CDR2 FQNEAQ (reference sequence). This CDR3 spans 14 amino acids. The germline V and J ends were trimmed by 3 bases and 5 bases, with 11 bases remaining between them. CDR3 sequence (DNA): TGTGCCAGCAGCTTTGCGGGTCCGAACAATGAGCAGTTCTTC. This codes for CASSFAGPNNEQFF. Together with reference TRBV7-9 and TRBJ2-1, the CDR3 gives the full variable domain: DTGVSQNPRHKITKRGQNVTFRCDPISEHNRLYWYRQTLGQGPEFLTYFQNEAQLEKSRLLSDRFSAERPKGSFSTLEIQRTEQGDSAMYLCASSFAGPNNEQFFGPGTRLTVL.